What follows are 30 T cell receptor beta chains derived from one specimen sequenced in a study of blood T cell repertoires in COVID-19 (TCRdb year 2020). Libraries came from the immunoSEQ multiplex PCR assay. TCRdb carries this immuneACCESS record with in-frame sequences only. Its versions omit some clonotypes, under half of them owing to an unresolved V gene in the studies checked, with the rest unexplained. This sample comprises approximately 170,000 clones, around 83% of them detected only once. The ten top clones hold less than 10% of the sample. Sample: peripheral blood. All receptors derive from a woman between 65 and 79 years old with COVID-19, enrolled during active disease.

The chain has TRBV10-1 and TRBJ2-2, with a weak D call TRBD1 (6 bases). The CDR3 extends over 13 amino acids. The germline V gene encodes CDR1 WNHNN and CDR2 SYGVQD (reference sequence). V lost 4 bases to trimming and J lost 4 bases, with 7 bases between them. CDR3 loop: CASSARGTGELFF. Written as DNA, the CDR3 is TGCGCCAGCAGTGCCAGGGGCACCGGGGAGCTGTTTTTT.

The chain recombines TRBV28 with TRBJ2-7, with TRBD2 matching over 8 bases. The germline V gene has CDR1 MDHEN and CDR2 SYDVKM. The junction had 11 bases not matched to a gene; V was cut back by 5 bases and J by 2 bases. The CDR3 covers 16 residues. DNA for the CDR3: TGTGCCAGCAGTCCCTCCGAAAGCGGGAGAACCTACGAGCAGTACTTC. This gives the protein CASSPSESGRTYEQYF.

Details on this clone: A junction end diverges from the germline sequence, so it may reflect a read error. The V and J genes are TRBV7-9 and TRBJ1-5; 8 bases line up with TRBD1. The CDR3 totals 14 residues. Germline loops: CDR1 SEHNR, CDR2 FQNEAQ (reference sequence). The CDR3 reads CASSPGTGNLPQHF. The CDR3 DNA follows: TGTGCCAGCAGCCCGGGGACAGGCAATCTGCCCCAGCATTTT.

The chain carries TRBV18 and TRBJ1-2; no definite D call. V was clipped by 2 bases and J by 0 bases, with 7 bases between them. Germline lookup yields CDR1 KGHSH and CDR2 LQKENI. The CDR3 covers 14 residues. CDR3 amino acids: CASSPNSANYGYTF. In nucleotides, the CDR3 is TGTGCCAGCTCACCAAATTCGGCTAACTATGGCTACACCTTC.

This chain joins TRBV9 and TRBJ2-2, with 8 bases aligning to TRBD2. J lost 7 bases, V lost 0 bases, and 8 bases had no gene match. The length of the CDR3 is 16 residues. The V gene's germline CDR1 is SGDLS and CDR2 YYNGEE. CDR3 coding DNA: TGTGCCAGCAGCGTAGGAGGCGGGAGGACCTACGGGGAGCTGTTTTTT. It codes for CASSVGGGRTYGELFF.

The chain employs TRBV3-1 (or the pseudogene TRBV3-2) and TRBJ2-7, with 11 bases matching TRBD2. From germline, CDR1 is LGHDT and CDR2 YNNKEL (reference sequence). The CDR3 has 14 amino acids. Trimming removed 5 bases from V and 3 bases from J; junction bases left unmatched: 3. CDR3 DNA sequence: TGTGCCAGCAGCTCTAGCGGGGGGAACTACGAGCAGTACTTC. Protein: CASSSSGGNYEQYF.

The chain recombines TRBV27 with TRBJ2-4; 10 nucleotides line up with TRBD2. The germline V gene encodes CDR1 MNHEY and CDR2 SMNVEV (reference sequence). The V gene end was trimmed by 6 bases and the J gene end by 9 bases; junction bases not matched to a gene: 8. The CDR3 contains 14 residues. The CDR3 protein is CASSSLAGRSIQYF. Here the CDR3 DNA reads TGTGCCAGCAGCTCACTAGCGGGAAGGAGCATTCAGTACTTC.

This clone was picked up a small number of times. This sequence joins TRBV29-1 and TRBJ2-7; D is possibly TRBD2 (5 bases). This CDR3 comprises 14 residues. V was pared by 3 bases and J by 5 bases, with 17 bases between. Germline V gene sequence: CDR1 SQVTM, CDR2 ANQGSEA. Written as DNA, the CDR3 is TGCAGCGTTGACGGCGGGCCCGCTAGGGACGAGCAGTACTTC. Amino acid sequence: CSVDGGPARDEQYF.

The chain recombines TRBV28 with TRBJ2-1, with TRBD2 matching over 7 bases. In germline, CDR1 is MDHEN, CDR2 SYDVKM. The ends lost 2 bases at V and 3 bases at J; junction bases unmatched: 4. This CDR3 region has 15 residues. CDR3 bases: TGTGCCAGCAGTTTAGGCGGGAGTTTCTACAATGAGCAGTTCTTC. It yields the protein CASSLGGSFYNEQFF.

The rearrangement links TRBV7-2 to TRBJ2-1; maybe TRBD2 (6 bases). The CDR3 has 14 amino acids. The germline V and J ends were trimmed by 2 bases and 7 bases, with 12 bases remaining between them. The V gene's germline CDR1 is SGHTA and CDR2 FQGNSA. As DNA, the CDR3 is TGTGCCAGCAGCTTACGGAGGGATCGGAATGAGCAGTTCTTC. The encoded protein is CASSLRRDRNEQFF.

The rearrangement uses TRBV5-3 and TRBJ2-7; D remains ambiguous. Being an ORF, TRBV5-3 has a function that is uncertain. V shed 4 bases and J shed 5 bases, with 10 bases lying between them. The CDR3 has 12 residues. In DNA, the CDR3 is TGTGCCAGAAGCGCCGTAAGCCACGAGCAGTACTTC. Protein product: CARSAVSHEQYF.

The chain uses TRBV24-1 and TRBJ1-3, with unresolved D. Between the trimmed V and J ends, which lost 8 bases and 11 bases, there was a span of 9 bases. Per the germline V gene, CDR1 is KGHDR and CDR2 is SFDVKD. The CDR3 extends over 10 amino acids. CDR3 in amino acids: CATTTRPIYF. CDR3 sequence (DNA): TGTGCCACCACGACTAGGCCCATATATTTT.

The rearrangement uses TRBV6-1 and TRBJ2-6; maybe TRBD2 (7 bases). The CDR3 loop spans 17 amino acids. Per the germline V gene, CDR1 is MNHNS and CDR2 is SASEGT. Trimming removed 0 bases at V and 3 bases at J, with 12 bases between. CDR3 sequence reads: CASSEARGALGANVLTF. The CDR3 DNA reads as TGTGCCAGCAGTGAAGCACGGGGGGCGCTTGGGGCCAACGTCCTGACTTTC.

V is TRBV19 and J is TRBJ2-6; D unresolved. The CDR3 is 14 amino acids. The germline V and J ends were trimmed by 3 bases and 0 bases, with 3 bases remaining between them. Germline V gene sequence: CDR1 LNHDA, CDR2 SQIVND (reference sequence). The CDR3: CASSIRSGANVLTF. Written as DNA, the CDR3 is TGTGCCAGTAGTATCCGCTCTGGGGCCAACGTCCTGACTTTC.

The chain is built from TRBV7-2 and TRBJ2-5, with a possible D match to TRBD2 (5 bases). The CDR3 has 15 amino acids. The germline V and J ends were trimmed by 5 bases and 4 bases, with 17 bases remaining between them. Germline assignment: CDR1 SGHTA and CDR2 FQGNSA. The CDR3 protein is CASSPRRPEGETQYF. DNA for the CDR3: TGTGCCAGCAGCCCCAGACGCCCAGAGGGAGAGACCCAGTACTTC.

J is TRBJ2-7 and V is TRBV9; a weak D match, TRBD2 (5 bases). V dropped 4 bases and J dropped 3 bases, with 17 bases sitting between them. The CDR3 runs 15 residues. Germline V CDR1 and CDR2: SGDLS, YYNGEE. CDR3 coding DNA: TGTGCCAGCAGCCTTGCGCTGGACTCCCACTACGAGCAGTACTTC. Translated: CASSLALDSHYEQYF.

The V call is TRBV9, the J call TRBJ2-1, with D perhaps TRBD2 (6 bases). This CDR3 is 17 amino acids long. V lost 4 bases to trimming and J lost 5 bases, with 22 bases between them. Germline loops: CDR1 SGDLS, CDR2 YYNGEE. In DNA form, the CDR3 reads TGTGCCAGCAGCCTAGGACGTCGCGGCACGGGGGACAATGAGCAGTTCTTC. As protein: CASSLGRRGTGDNEQFF.

The CDR3 sequence: CASRTGAREKLFF. DNA of the CDR3: TGTGCCAGCCGGACAGGGGCAAGAGAAAAACTGTTTTTT. This sequence joins TRBV28 and TRBJ1-4, with TRBD1 matching over 9 bases. Germline assignment: CDR1 MDHEN and CDR2 SYDVKM. The V segment lost 8 bases and the J segment 8 bases; nucleotides outside the gene matches: 6. There are 13 residues in the CDR3. The whole variable domain, filled in from reference TRBV28 and TRBJ1-4, reads DVKVTQSSRYLVKRTGEKVFLECVQDMDHENMFWYRQDPGLGLRLIYFSYDVKMKEKGDIPEGYSVSREKKERFSLILESASTNQTSMYLCASRTGAREKLFFGSGTQLSVL.

The chain couples TRBV9 to TRBJ2-5, with 11 bases fitting TRBD2. The CDR3 is 16 residues long. J lost 5 bases, V lost 4 bases, and 10 bases had no gene match. In germline, CDR1 is SGDLS, CDR2 YYNGEE. CDR3: CASSPDSGRVWETQYF. As DNA, the CDR3 is TGTGCCAGCAGCCCTGATAGCGGGAGGGTTTGGGAGACCCAGTACTTC.

The rearrangement uses TRBV29-1 and TRBJ2-1, with 7 positions matching TRBD1. Trimming cost V 7 bases and J 5 bases; bases outside gene matches: 20. The CDR3 has 17 residues. Germline-derived CDR1 and CDR2 are SQVTM and ANQGSEA. CDR3 sequence (DNA): TGCAGCGCTACCCGGGTACCCGGACAGGCTTTAGACAATGAGCAGTTCTTC. Encoded protein: CSATRVPGQALDNEQFF.

The chain is built from TRBV12-3 or TRBV12-4 and TRBJ2-2; D remains ambiguous. The CDR3 covers 13 residues. Deletions cut 6 bases from V and 4 bases from J, with 9 bases between. CDR3 region: CASSPGRTGELFF. The CDR3 bases are TGTGCCAGCAGCCCAGGTCGCACCGGGGAGCTGTTTTTT.

This sequence joins TRBV3-1 (or the pseudogene TRBV3-2) and TRBJ2-5; D call uncertain. CDR3 length: 15 amino acids. From germline, CDR1 is LGHDT and CDR2 YNNKEL (reference sequence). V was trimmed by 3 bases and J by 5 bases, leaving 16 bases between them. The CDR3 nucleotides read TGTGCCAGCAGCCAGAGAGCCCCTAGGTGGGAGACCCAGTACTTC. Protein product: CASSQRAPRWETQYF.

The J gene is TRBJ1-2, the V gene TRBV24-1, with D possibly TRBD1 on 5 matching bases. The CDR3 consists of 14 residues. V gave up 7 bases and J gave up 5 bases, with 16 bases separating them. Germline assignment: CDR1 KGHDR and CDR2 SFDVKD. In DNA form, the CDR3 reads TGTGCCACCAGCCCCTCAGGGAACGGGTATGGCTACACCTTC. It translates to CATSPSGNGYGYTF.

V is TRBV28 and J is TRBJ2-5, with 7 nucleotides matching TRBD1. The CDR3 runs 15 residues. Germline-derived CDR1 and CDR2 are MDHEN and SYDVKM. V lost 3 bases to trimming and J lost 1 base; unmatched junction nucleotides: 5. The CDR3 spells CASSFHPGGQETQYF. In nucleotides, the CDR3 is TGTGCCAGCAGTTTTCACCCAGGGGGCCAAGAGACCCAGTACTTC.

The chain uses TRBV6-5 and TRBJ2-2, with no clear D. V was cut by 4 bases and J by 6 bases, with 18 bases left in between. The CDR3 runs 16 residues. CDR1 and CDR2 (germline): MNHEY, SVGAGI. This CDR3 is CASSSARNPRSGELFF. In DNA form, the CDR3 reads TGTGCCAGCAGTTCCGCTAGAAATCCTAGATCCGGGGAGCTGTTTTTT.

The chain employs TRBV4-3 and TRBJ2-3; the match to TRBD2 covers 8 bases. V shed 0 bases, J shed 10 bases, and the junction held 9 bases outside the gene matches. CDR3 length: 15 residues. In germline, CDR1 is LGHNA, CDR2 YSLEER. The CDR3 DNA reads as TGCGCCAGCAGCCAAGAGAGTAGCGGGGCATTGGCGCAGTATTTT. Its translation is CASSQESSGALAQYF.

The chain links TRBV19 to TRBJ2-1; D unclear. The germline V and J ends were trimmed by 9 bases and 9 bases, with 9 bases remaining between them. The germline CDR1 and CDR2 sequences are LNHDA and SQIVND (reference sequence). The CDR3 spans 10 residues. CDR3 bases: TGTGCCAGCGAGCGTGTTGAGCAGTTCTTC. Protein product: CASERVEQFF.

This chain's CDR3 is CAWSVGVAVSEQYF. CDR3 in DNA: TGTGCCTGGAGTGTAGGGGTCGCTGTGTCCGAGCAGTACTTC. The chain recombines TRBV30 with TRBJ2-7, with a weak D call TRBD1 (5 bases). The V end was cut by 0 bases, the J end by 6 bases, with 15 bases between. The CDR3 has 14 amino acids. Germline CDR1 GTSNPN, CDR2 SVGIG (reference sequence).

The chain is built from TRBV5-5 and TRBJ2-1, with 8 bases identical to TRBD2. With 0 bases clipped from V and 6 bases from J, the junction kept 11 bases outside the gene matches. The germline CDR1 and CDR2 sequences are SGHKS and YYEKEE (reference sequence). The CDR3 is 17 amino acids. This chain's CDR3 is CASSLGYGRASFNEQFF. DNA of the CDR3: TGTGCCAGCAGCTTGGGATACGGGAGGGCCAGCTTCAATGAGCAGTTCTTC. Looking up the rest from reference TRBV5-5 and TRBJ2-1 gives the full variable domain: DAGVTQSPTHLIKTRGQQVTLRCSPISGHKSVSWYQQVLGQGPQFIFQYYEKEERGRGNFPDRFSARQFPNYSSELNVNALLLGDSALYLCASSLGYGRASFNEQFFGPGTRLTVL.

CDR3 amino acids: CASSPGIGQTAPRRYGYTF. DNA of the CDR3: TGTGCCAGCAGTCCCGGGATAGGACAGACCGCACCTAGAAGATATGGCTACACCTTC. The chain uses TRBV27 and TRBJ1-2; a weak D match, TRBD1 (6 bases). This CDR3 comprises 19 residues. Germline-derived CDR1 and CDR2 are MNHEY and SMNVEV (reference sequence). The germline V and J ends were trimmed by 5 bases and 5 bases, with 30 bases remaining between them.